The clone carrying this T cell receptor beta chain has only one observation. This record belongs to a study of T cell responses to AZD1222 COVID-19 vaccine. Data came from immunoSEQ multiplex PCR; TCRdb stores just in-frame clones and leaves some out. Of about 180,000 clones in the sample, nearly 95% were seen once. The CDR3 has 15 residues. The germline V and J ends were trimmed by 2 bases and 7 bases, with 19 bases remaining between them. The germline V gene encodes CDR1 SGHDT and CDR2 YYEEEE. The chain recombines TRBV5-6 with TRBJ2-7; possibly TRBD2 for D (7 bases). This TCR was sampled from an adult who received the AZD1222 COVID-19 vaccine. This material consisted of peripheral blood, taken 28 days after the second AZD1222 dose. Written as DNA, the CDR3 is TGTGCCAGCAGCTTCCCGGGGGGCCTCCAAGGAGAGCAGTACTTC. It encodes CASSFPGGLQGEQYF. The full variable domain, in which reference TRBV5-6 and TRBJ2-7 provide the parts outside the CDR3, is DAGVTQSPTHLIKTRGQQVTLRCSPKSGHDTVSWYQQALGQGPQFIFQYYEEEERQRGNFPDRFSGHQFPNYSSELNVNALLLGDSALYLCASSFPGGLQGEQYFGPGTRLTVT.